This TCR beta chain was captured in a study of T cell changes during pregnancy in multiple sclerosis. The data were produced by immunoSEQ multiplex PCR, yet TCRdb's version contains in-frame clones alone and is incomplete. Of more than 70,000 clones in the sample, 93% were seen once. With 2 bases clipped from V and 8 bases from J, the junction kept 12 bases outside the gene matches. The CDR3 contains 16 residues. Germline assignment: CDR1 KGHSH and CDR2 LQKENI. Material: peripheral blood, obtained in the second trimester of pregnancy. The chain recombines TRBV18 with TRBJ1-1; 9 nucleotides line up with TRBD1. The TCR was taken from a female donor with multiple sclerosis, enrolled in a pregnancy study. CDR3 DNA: TGTGCCAGCTCACCAAGGACAGGGGCCTTGCCCCAGGAAGCTTTCTTT. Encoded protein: CASSPRTGALPQEAFF.